What follows describes a single T cell receptor (beta chain). The sample originates from a study of cytomegalovirus exposure and HLA in healthy donors. The PCR was carried out with 60 Vbeta primers and 13 Jbeta primers. Here immunoSEQ multiplex PCR was the method, and the copy in TCRdb shows in-frame clones only, minus some. The sample has approximately 170,000 clones, 82% seen once. CDR1 is LNHDA, CDR2 SQIVND, per germline (reference sequence). The V and J ends lost 0 bases and 1 base respectively, with 6 bases between them. This CDR3 is 14 amino acids long. Sequencing was performed on PBMCs. V and J are TRBV19 and TRBJ1-2, with D unclear. The sequence derives from a male donor in good health and CMV-seronegative. DNA for the CDR3: TGTGCCAGTAGTATAGAGAGGAGTAACTATGGCTACACCTTC. Translation: CASSIERSNYGYTF.